This T cell receptor beta chain was sequenced during a study of blood T cell repertoires in COVID-19. Study in general: From T cells, B-cell-depleted T cells, or PBMCs came the material, which was cDNA or gDNA.

V lost 4 bases and J lost 5; bases outside the gene matches: 15. This CDR3 contains 17 residues. The germline CDR1 and CDR2 sequences are SGDLS and YYNGEE. This clone was seen a handful of times. Per the authors' pipeline: Amplification of reference gene primers provided the estimated nucleated cell counts. The repertoire was sequenced with immunoSEQ multiplex PCR; TCRdb's copy has only in-frame clones and lacks some. Clone size and the V and J calls come from that table; the DNA yielded D and trimming. The sample carries 90,000 to 150,000 clones, around 88% recorded once. The sample comprised peripheral blood. The TCR originated in a woman in her 50s with active or convalescent COVID-19. This rearrangement joins TRBV9 to TRBJ2-5, with 9 nucleotides matching TRBD2. The CDR3, as DNA: TGTGCCAGCAGCCCCCGTTGGGGCGGGAGGGCCGAGGAGACCCAGTACTTC. It yields the protein CASSPRWGGRAEETQYF.